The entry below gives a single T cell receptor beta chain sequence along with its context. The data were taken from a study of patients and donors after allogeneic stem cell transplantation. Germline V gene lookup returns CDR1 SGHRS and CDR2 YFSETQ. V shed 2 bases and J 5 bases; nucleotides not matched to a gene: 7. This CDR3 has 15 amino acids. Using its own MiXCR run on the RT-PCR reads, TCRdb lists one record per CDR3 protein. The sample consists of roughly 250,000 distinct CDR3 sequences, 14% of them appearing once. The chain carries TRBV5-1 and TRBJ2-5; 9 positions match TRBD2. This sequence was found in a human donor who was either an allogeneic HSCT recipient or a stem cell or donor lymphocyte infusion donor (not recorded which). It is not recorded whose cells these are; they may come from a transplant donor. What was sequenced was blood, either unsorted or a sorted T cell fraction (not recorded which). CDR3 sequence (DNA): TGCGCCAGCAGCTTTGGCGGGAGGGTTCGGGAGACCCAGTACTTC. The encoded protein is CASSFGGRVRETQYF. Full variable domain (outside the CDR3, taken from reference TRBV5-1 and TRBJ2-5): KAGVTQTPRYLIKTRGQQVTLSCSPISGHRSVSWYQQTPGQGLQFLFEYFSETQRNKGNFPGRFSGRQFSNSRSEMNVSTLELGDSALYLCASSFGGRVRETQYFGPGTRLLVL.